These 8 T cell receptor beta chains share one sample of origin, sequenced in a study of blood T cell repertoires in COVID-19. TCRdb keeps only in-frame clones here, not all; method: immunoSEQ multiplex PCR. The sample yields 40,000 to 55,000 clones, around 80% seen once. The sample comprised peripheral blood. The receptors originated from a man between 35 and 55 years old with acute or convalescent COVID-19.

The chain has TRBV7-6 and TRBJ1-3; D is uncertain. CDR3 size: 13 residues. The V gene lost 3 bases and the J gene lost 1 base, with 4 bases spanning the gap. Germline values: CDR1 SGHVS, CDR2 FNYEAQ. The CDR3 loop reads CASSFLSGNTIYF. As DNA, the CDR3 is TGTGCCAGCAGCTTCCTTTCTGGAAACACCATATATTTT.

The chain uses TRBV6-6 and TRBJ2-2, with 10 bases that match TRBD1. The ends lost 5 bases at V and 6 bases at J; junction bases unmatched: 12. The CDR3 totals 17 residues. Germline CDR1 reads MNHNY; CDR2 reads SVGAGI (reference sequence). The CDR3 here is CASSRTTGGFESGELFF. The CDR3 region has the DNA TGTGCCAGCAGTCGGACGACAGGGGGCTTCGAATCCGGGGAGCTGTTTTTT.

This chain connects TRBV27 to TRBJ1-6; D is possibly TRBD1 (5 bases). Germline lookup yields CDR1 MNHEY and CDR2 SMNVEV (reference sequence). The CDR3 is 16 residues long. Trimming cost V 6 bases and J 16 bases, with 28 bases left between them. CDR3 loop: CASSLIGAGGRVVLHF. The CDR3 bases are TGTGCCAGCAGCCTTATCGGGGCCGGGGGTAGGGTAGTTCTCCACTTT.

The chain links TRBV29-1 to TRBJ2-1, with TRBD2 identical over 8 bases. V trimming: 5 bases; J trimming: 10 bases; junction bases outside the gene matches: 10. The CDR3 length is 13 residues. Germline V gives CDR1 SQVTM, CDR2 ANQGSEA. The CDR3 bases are TGCAGCGTTCGCCGGGAGGGCCGAGGGGAGCAGTTCTTC. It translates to CSVRREGRGEQFF.

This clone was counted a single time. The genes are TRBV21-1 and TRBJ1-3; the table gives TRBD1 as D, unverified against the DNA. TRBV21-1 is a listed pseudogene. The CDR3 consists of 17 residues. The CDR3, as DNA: TGTGCCAGCAGCCTACGGGACACCTTTGTCTCTGGAAACACCATATATTTT. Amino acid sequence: CASSLRDTFVSGNTIYF.

The CDR3 protein is CASSPDNRNTEAFF. For the CDR3, the DNA is TGTGCCAGTAGTCCTGACAACCGAAACACTGAAGCTTTCTTT. J is TRBJ1-1 and V is TRBV19; no reliable D call. Trimming removed 5 bases at V and 2 bases at J, with 12 bases between. The CDR3 is 14 residues long. Germline V gene lookup returns CDR1 LNHDA and CDR2 SQIVND (reference sequence). Filled out from reference TRBV19 and TRBJ1-1, the complete variable domain reads DGGITQSPKYLFRKEGQNVTLSCEQNLNHDAMYWYRQDPGQGLRLIYYSQIVNDFQKGDIAEGYSVSREKKESFPLTVTSAQKNPTAFYLCASSPDNRNTEAFFGQGTRLTVV.

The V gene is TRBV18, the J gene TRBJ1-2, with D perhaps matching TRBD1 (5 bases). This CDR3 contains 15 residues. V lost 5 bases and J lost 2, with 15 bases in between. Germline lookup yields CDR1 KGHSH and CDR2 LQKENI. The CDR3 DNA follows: TGTGCCAGCTCAGGGCCGGACACTCGAAACTATGGCTACACCTTC. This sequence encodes CASSGPDTRNYGYTF.

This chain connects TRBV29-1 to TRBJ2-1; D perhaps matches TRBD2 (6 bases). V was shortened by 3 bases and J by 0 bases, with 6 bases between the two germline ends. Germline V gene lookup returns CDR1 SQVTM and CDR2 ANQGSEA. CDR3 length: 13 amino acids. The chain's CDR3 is CSVERDSYNEQFF. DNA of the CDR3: TGCAGCGTTGAGCGGGACTCCTACAATGAGCAGTTCTTC.